This TCR beta chain was sequenced in a study of blood T cell repertoires in COVID-19. The overall study: Some COVID-19 samples were acute and others convalescent; all came from the United States, Italy and Spain. PBMCs, B-cell-depleted T cells, or T cells were the source of the cDNA or gDNA that made up the material.

As originally analysed: Reference gene primer amplification in the assay estimated nucleated cell counts. The repertoire was sequenced with immunoSEQ multiplex PCR; TCRdb's copy has only in-frame clones and lacks some. Clone size and V and J calls were adopted from that table, with D and trimming inferred from the DNA. The sample has about 290,000 clones, around 81% seen once; the top ten hold around 4%. Per germline, CDR1 SGHVS and CDR2 FQNEAQ. The CDR3 sequence is 12 residues long. V was shortened by 5 bases and J by 4 bases, with 8 bases between the two germline ends. The sequencing input was peripheral blood. The rearrangement uses TRBV7-8 and TRBJ1-1; no firm D call. The sequence derives from a woman aged 50 to 60 with active or convalescent COVID-19. CDR3 DNA sequence: TGTGCCAGCAGCCACTTTAGCACTGAAGCTTTCTTT. This codes for CASSHFSTEAFF.